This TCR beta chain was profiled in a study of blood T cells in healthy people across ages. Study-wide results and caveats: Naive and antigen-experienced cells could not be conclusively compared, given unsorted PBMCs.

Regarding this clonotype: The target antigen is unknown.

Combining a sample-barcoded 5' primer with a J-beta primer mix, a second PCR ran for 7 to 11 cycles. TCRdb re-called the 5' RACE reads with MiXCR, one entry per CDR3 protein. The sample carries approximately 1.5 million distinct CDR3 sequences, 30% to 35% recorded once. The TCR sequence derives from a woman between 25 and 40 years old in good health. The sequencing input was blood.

The chain's CDR3 is CASSLAGPFYEQYF. DNA of the CDR3: TGCGCCAGCAGCTTGGCCGGGCCATTCTACGAGCAGTACTTC. The chain carries TRBV5-1 and TRBJ2-7; D ambiguous. The V end lost 0 bases, the J end lost 3 bases, and 10 bases lay between the germline ends. The CDR3 runs 14 residues. Looked up from germline, CDR1 is SGHRS and CDR2 is YFSETQ.